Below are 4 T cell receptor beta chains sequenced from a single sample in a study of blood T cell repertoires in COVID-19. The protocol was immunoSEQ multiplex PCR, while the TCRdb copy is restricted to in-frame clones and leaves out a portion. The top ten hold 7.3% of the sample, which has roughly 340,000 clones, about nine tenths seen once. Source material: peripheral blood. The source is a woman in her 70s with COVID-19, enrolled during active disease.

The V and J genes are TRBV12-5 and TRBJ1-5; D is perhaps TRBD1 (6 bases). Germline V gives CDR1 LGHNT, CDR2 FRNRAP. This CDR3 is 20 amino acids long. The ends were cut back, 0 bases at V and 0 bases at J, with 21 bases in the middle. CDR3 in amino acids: CASGLVFGQGTTLSNQPQHF. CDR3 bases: TGTGCTAGTGGTTTGGTATTTGGGCAGGGGACAACACTTAGCAATCAGCCCCAGCATTTT.

The DNA of the CDR3 is TGTGCCAGCAGCAAAGCAGGGACAGGGGGTGGCTACACCTTC. It codes for CASSKAGTGGGYTF. The V gene is TRBV2, the J gene TRBJ1-2, with 11 nucleotides matching TRBD1. From germline, CDR1 is SNHLY and CDR2 FYNNEI. The CDR3 length is 14 residues. J was trimmed by 7 bases and V by 6 bases; bases with no gene match: 7.

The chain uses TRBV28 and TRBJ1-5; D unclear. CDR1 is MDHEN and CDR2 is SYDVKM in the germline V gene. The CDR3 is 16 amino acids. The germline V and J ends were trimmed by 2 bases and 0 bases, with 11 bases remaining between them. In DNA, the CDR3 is TGTGCCAGCAGTTTAGGCCCATTTTATAGCAATCAGCCCCAGCATTTT. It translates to CASSLGPFYSNQPQHF.

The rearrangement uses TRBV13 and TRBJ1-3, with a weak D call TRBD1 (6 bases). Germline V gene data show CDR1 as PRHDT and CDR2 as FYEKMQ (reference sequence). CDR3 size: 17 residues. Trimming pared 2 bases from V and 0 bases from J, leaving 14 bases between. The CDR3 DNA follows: TGTGCCAGCAGCTTAAGGGACATGGGAGTCTCTGGAAACACCATATATTTT. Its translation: CASSLRDMGVSGNTIYF.